This T cell receptor beta chain was sequenced for a study of shared clonotypes between healthy human individuals. CDR3 size: 15 residues. V lost 6 bases and J lost 7, with 19 bases in between. Germline CDR1 SGDLS, CDR2 YYNGEE. The method was immunoSEQ multiplex PCR; TCRdb's version includes in-frame clones alone and lacks a portion of them. Among some 2 million clones, about 95% were seen once, and the ten largest hold 1.2%. Naive CD8 cells lacked CD45RO and underwent positive selection for CCR7, leaving out terminally differentiated effector memory CD45RA+ cells. The sequenced sample was naive CD8+ T cells sorted from blood. The sequence was collected from a man between 18 and 29 years old in good health. The V call is TRBV9, the J call TRBJ2-2; D perhaps matches TRBD2 (6 bases). In DNA form, the CDR3 reads TGTGCCAGCAATCCTGACGGGGGAGGAGGCGGGGAGCTGTTTTTT. Its translation: CASNPDGGGGGELFF.